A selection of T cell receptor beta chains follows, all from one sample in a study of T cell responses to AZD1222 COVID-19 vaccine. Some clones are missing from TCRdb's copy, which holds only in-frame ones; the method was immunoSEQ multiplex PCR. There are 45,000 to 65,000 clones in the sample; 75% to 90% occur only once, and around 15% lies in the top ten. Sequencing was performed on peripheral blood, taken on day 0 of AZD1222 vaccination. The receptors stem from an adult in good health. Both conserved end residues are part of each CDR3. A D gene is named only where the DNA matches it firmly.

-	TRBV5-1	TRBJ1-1	CASSLTQRSTEAFF	TGCGCCAGCAGCTTGACCCAAAGGAGCACTGAAGCTTTCTTT
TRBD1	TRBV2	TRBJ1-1	CASSFGTAAGTEAFF	TGTGCCAGCAGTTTCGGGACAGCCGCCGGCACTGAAGCTTTCTTT
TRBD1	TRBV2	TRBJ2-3	CASSPTGGSTDTQYF	TGTGCCAGCAGTCCGACAGGGGGTAGCACAGATACGCAGTATTTT
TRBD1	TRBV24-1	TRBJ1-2	CATSDADRGYGYTF	TGTGCCACCAGTGATGCAGACAGGGGTTATGGCTACACCTTC
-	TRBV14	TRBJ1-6	CASSQDLGGSPLHF	TGTGCCAGCAGCCAAGATCTTGGTGGTTCACCCCTCCACTTT
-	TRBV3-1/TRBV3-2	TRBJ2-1	CASSSSGRYNEQFF	TGTGCCAGCAGCTCATCTGGACGCTACAATGAGCAGTTCTTC
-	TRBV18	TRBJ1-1	CASSPNVGNTEAFF	TGTGCCAGCTCACCAAACGTCGGAAACACTGAAGCTTTCTTT
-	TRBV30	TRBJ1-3	CAWSDPGHFSGNTIYF	TGTGCCTGGAGTGACCCTGGACATTTCTCTGGAAACACCATATATTTT
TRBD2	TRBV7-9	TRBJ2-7	CASSPGTSRYEQYF	TGTGCCAGCAGTCCCGGGACTAGCAGGTACGAGCAGTACTTC
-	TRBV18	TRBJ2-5	CASSPQGLVGETQYF	TGTGCCAGCTCACCACAGGGTCTAGTTGGGGAGACCCAGTACTTC
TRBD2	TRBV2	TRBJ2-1	CASTGDGRAAGNEQFF	TGTGCCAGCACTGGGGATGGGAGGGCAGCAGGGAATGAGCAGTTCTTC
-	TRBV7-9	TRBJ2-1	CASSTHRGLNEQFF	TGTGCCAGCAGTACACACCGGGGGTTGAATGAGCAGTTCTTC
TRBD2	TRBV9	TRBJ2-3	CASSVVGAGTTDTQYF	TGTGCCAGCAGCGTAGTAGGAGCGGGGACCACAGATACGCAGTATTTT
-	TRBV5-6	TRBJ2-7	CASSPLRDPSSYEQYF	TGTGCCAGCAGCCCCTTAAGAGACCCGAGCTCCTACGAGCAGTACTTC
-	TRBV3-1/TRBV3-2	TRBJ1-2	CASSPPGANYGYTF	TGTGCCAGCAGCCCTCCGGGAGCTAACTATGGCTACACCTTC
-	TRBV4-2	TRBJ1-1	CASSQEIRNTEAFF	TGTGCCAGCAGCCAAGAAATAAGGAACACTGAAGCTTTCTTT
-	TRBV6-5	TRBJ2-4	CASSRGDIQYF	TGTGCCAGCAGTCGAGGGGACATTCAGTACTTC
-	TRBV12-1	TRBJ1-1	CASSFGDRGRGMDTEAFF	TGTGCCAGCAGCTTTGGGGACAGGGGGAGGGGGATGGACACTGAAGCTTTCTTT
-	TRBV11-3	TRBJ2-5	CASSLRTPQETQYF	TGTGCCAGCAGCTTAAGGACACCACAAGAGACCCAGTACTTC
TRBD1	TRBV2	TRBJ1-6	CASSESQGLGSPLHF	TGTGCCAGCAGCGAGTCACAGGGGTTGGGTTCACCCCTCCACTTT
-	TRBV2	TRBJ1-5	CASRDPGAAGPQHF	TGTGCCAGCAGGGACCCGGGGGCCGCCGGGCCCCAGCATTTT
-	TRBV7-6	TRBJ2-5	CASGWGNKETQYF	TGTGCCAGCGGATGGGGGAATAAAGAGACCCAGTACTTC
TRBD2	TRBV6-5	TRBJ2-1	CASSLAGVTNEQFF	TGTGCCAGCAGTTTAGCGGGAGTAACCAATGAGCAGTTCTTC
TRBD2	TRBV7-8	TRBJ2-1	CASSLLPSGRLNEQFF	TGTGCCAGCAGCTTACTTCCTAGCGGGAGGTTAAATGAGCAGTTCTTC
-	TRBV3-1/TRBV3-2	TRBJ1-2	CASSLGAGGTYGYTF	TGTGCCAGCAGCCTCGGGGCGGGCGGAACATATGGCTACACCTTC